The 29 T cell receptor beta chains below all came from one sample that was sequenced in a study of post-analysis software for immune sequencing data. The library was made from cDNA and included unique molecular identifiers. Via MiXCR, TCRdb re-called the PCR reads, giving one row per CDR3 protein. The data hold more than 450,000 distinct CDR3 sequences, with under 40% observed a single time. Study results and caveats: Five or six TRBV segments, TRBV5-6, TRBV5-1 and TRBV20-1 among them, were found more frequent in patients than controls.

Their specific antigens are unknown. Sequencing used blood. These receptor sequences come from a girl under 18 with multiple sclerosis.

The CDR3 nucleotides read TGCAGTGCTAGATTTCCGGGACAGGGGGCTGGCGAGCAGTACTTC. It yields the protein CSARFPGQGAGEQYF. The chain recombines TRBV20-1 with TRBJ2-7; 12 nucleotides agree with TRBD1. The CDR3 consists of 15 residues. After removal of 2 bases from V and 6 bases from J, the junction contained 8 bases not matched to a gene. Germline assignment: CDR1 DFQATT and CDR2 SNEGSKA (reference sequence).

V is TRBV7-2 and J is TRBJ1-6; TRBD1 matches 11 bases. This CDR3 contains 20 residues. The germline V gene encodes CDR1 SGHTA and CDR2 FQGNSA. V was pared by 4 bases and J by 4 bases, with 15 bases of the junction left unmatched. The CDR3 DNA is TGTGCCAGCAGCTCCCAAGATCGGACAGGGGGCACAGCGTATAATTCACCCCTCCACTTT. This translates into CASSSQDRTGGTAYNSPLHF. The full variable domain, completed using reference TRBV7-2 and TRBJ1-6, is GAGVSQSPSNKVTEKGKDVELRCDPISGHTALYWYRQSLGQGLEFLIYFQGNSAPDKSGLPSDRFSAERTGGSVSTLTIQRTQQEDSAVYLCASSSQDRTGGTAYNSPLHFGNGTRLTVT.

The chain joins TRBV6-1 to TRBJ1-6; tentative D call: TRBD1 (5 bases). Germline lookup yields CDR1 MNHNS and CDR2 SASEGT. V was cut by 5 bases and J by 7 bases, with 21 bases left in between. The CDR3 spans 17 residues. The CDR3 region is CASSTITKDTRNSPLHF. The CDR3 nucleotides read TGTGCCAGCAGTACGATAACCAAGGACACGCGAAATTCACCCCTCCACTTT.

This clonotype was recorded a few times. This chain connects TRBV20-1 to TRBJ2-7, with D perhaps TRBD1 (6 bases). Deletions cut 3 bases from V and 3 bases from J, with 12 bases between. CDR1 is DFQATT and CDR2 is SNEGSKA in the germline V gene (reference sequence). This CDR3 contains 13 residues. The DNA for the CDR3 is TGCAGTGCTAGTAGGCAGGGGAACTACGAGCAGTACTTC. Its protein is CSASRQGNYEQYF.

This clonotype was detected ten times or more. The rearrangement uses TRBV6-5 and TRBJ2-3; 10 bases fit TRBD2. With 1 base clipped from V and 4 bases from J, the junction kept 5 bases outside the gene matches. CDR1 is MNHEY, CDR2 SVGAGI, per germline. This CDR3 is 16 amino acids long. The CDR3 DNA is TGTGCCAGCAGTTACTTGGGGACTAGCGAGGCAGATACGCAGTATTTT. Encoded protein: CASSYLGTSEADTQYF.

This chain joins TRBV18 and TRBJ1-5; D gene uncertain. Germline V gene sequence: CDR1 KGHSH, CDR2 LQKENI. The CDR3 runs 14 residues. Trimming left V 5 bases short and J 6 bases short, with 14 bases between. CDR3 loop: CASSVDLGSQPQHF. CDR3 coding DNA: TGTGCCAGCTCAGTCGATCTGGGGTCTCAGCCCCAGCATTTT.

Of note for this clonotype: A much larger clone lies one base from this, so it may be a read error. This chain uses TRBV7-2 with TRBJ2-3; TRBD1 might be the D (7 bases). CDR1 and CDR2 from the germline V gene are SGHTA and FQGNSA. This CDR3 region has 13 residues. CDR3 in DNA: TGTGCCAGCAGCCCAGGGGGAGGAGATGCGCAGTATTTT. Translating it yields CASSPGGGDAQYF.

The gene calls are TRBV15 and TRBJ2-3; maybe TRBD2 (5 bases). The CDR3 runs to 11 residues. Between the trimmed V and J ends, which lost 2 bases and 13 bases, there was a span of 10 bases. The V gene's germline CDR1 is LNHNV and CDR2 YYDKDF (reference sequence). The CDR3 nucleotides are TGTGCCACCAGCAGATCCGGGATTGAGTATTTT. It codes for CATSRSGIEYF.

This clonotype was recorded a few times. This chain links TRBV6-6 with TRBJ2-1; possibly TRBD1 or TRBD2 for D (5 bases each). The germline gives CDR1 MNHNY, CDR2 SVGAGI (reference sequence). This CDR3 is 15 amino acids long. V was trimmed by 6 bases and J by 7 bases, leaving 19 bases between them. The CDR3, as DNA: TGTGCCAGCAGGGCCGCCCGGGGCGTATTGAATGAGCAGTTCTTC. It translates to CASRAARGVLNEQFF.

This clonotype showed up just a few times. This chain links TRBV14 with TRBJ2-1, with a weak D call TRBD1 (5 bases). Germline CDR1 and CDR2: SGHDN and FVKESK. CDR3 size: 16 residues. Trimming cost V 2 bases and J 0 bases, with 11 bases left between them. CDR3 in DNA: TGTGCCAGCAGCCAACTAGGGGATGGCTCCTACAATGAGCAGTTCTTC. This sequence encodes CASSQLGDGSYNEQFF.

The CDR3 nucleotides read TGCAGCGTTGACCCGAGACAGGGCTCGTCCAATTATAGCAATCAGCCCCAGCATTTT. As protein: CSVDPRQGSSNYSNQPQHF. This chain links TRBV29-1 with TRBJ1-5; 7 nucleotides align to TRBD1. The ends lost 3 bases at V and 0 bases at J; junction bases unmatched: 17. Germline-derived CDR1 and CDR2 are SQVTM and ANQGSEA. The CDR3 is made up of 19 amino acids.

The V gene is TRBV3-1, the J gene TRBJ2-7; the D gene is possibly TRBD2 (6 bases). Looked up from germline, CDR1 is LGHDT and CDR2 is YNNKEL (reference sequence). Trimming removed 6 bases from V and 0 bases from J, with 15 bases in between. There are 15 residues in the CDR3. CDR3 sequence reads: CASRMGTQSSYEQYF. CDR3 DNA sequence: TGTGCCAGCAGAATGGGGACTCAAAGCTCCTACGAGCAGTACTTC.

The chain carries TRBV24-1 and TRBJ1-5; D is possibly TRBD1 (5 bases). CDR3 length: 14 amino acids. CDR1 and CDR2 (germline): KGHDR, SFDVKD. V gave up 4 bases and J gave up 7 bases, with 13 bases separating them. The DNA for the CDR3 is TGTGCCACCAGTGACGGCAGGGTAGGACAGCCCCAGCATTTT. It specifies CATSDGRVGQPQHF.

V and J are TRBV19 and TRBJ2-1; the match to TRBD2 covers 10 bases. The germline CDR1 and CDR2 sequences are LNHDA and SQIVND (reference sequence). Losses at the gene ends were 7 bases for V and 6 bases for J; bases not matched to a gene: 15. The CDR3 is made up of 17 amino acids. The CDR3 sequence: CASKFERGGRGRNEQFF. CDR3 sequence (DNA): TGTGCCAGTAAGTTCGAGCGGGGGGGCAGAGGCCGCAATGAGCAGTTCTTC.

V usage is TRBV7-9 and J usage is TRBJ2-5; the D is unclear. Trimming stripped 5 bases from V and 0 bases from J, with 7 bases between. CDR1 and CDR2 (germline): SEHNR, FQNEAQ (reference sequence). This CDR3 region has 13 residues. The CDR3 DNA sequence: TGTGCCAGCAGCCGGGCGTACCAAGAGACCCAGTACTTC. This codes for CASSRAYQETQYF.

The chain employs TRBV10-3 and TRBJ1-2, with D uncertain. V shed 0 bases and J shed 4 bases, with 12 bases lying between them. Germline CDR1 and CDR2: ENHRY and SYGVKD. This CDR3 region has 15 residues. CDR3 residues: CAISESGARGYGYTF. CDR3 nucleotides: TGTGCCATCAGTGAGTCAGGTGCCCGGGGCTATGGCTACACCTTC.

The CDR3 DNA follows: TGTGCCAGCAGCTACCCGGGACAGGGAAACTATGGCTACACCTTC. This sequence encodes CASSYPGQGNYGYTF. The V gene is TRBV3-1, the J gene TRBJ1-2, with 9 bases matching TRBD1. This CDR3 has 15 amino acids. V shed 5 bases and J 2 bases; nucleotides not matched to a gene: 6. The germline gives CDR1 LGHDT, CDR2 YNNKEL (reference sequence).

This clonotype was seen once. The V gene is TRBV29-1, the J gene TRBJ2-5, with D perhaps TRBD2 (5 bases). The germline CDR1 and CDR2 sequences are SQVTM and ANQGSEA. The CDR3 contains 14 residues. Trimming took 5 bases from V and 11 from J, leaving 24 bases between them. The CDR3 loop is CSVLPRGRRSEQYF. The CDR3 bases are TGCAGCGTTCTTCCGAGAGGGAGACGCAGTGAGCAGTACTTC. The full variable domain, rest sourced from reference TRBV29-1 and TRBJ2-5, is SAVISQKPSRDICQRGTSLTIQCQVDSQVTMMFWYRQQPGQSLTLIATANQGSEATYESGFVIDKFPISRPNLTFSTLTVSNMSPEDSSIYLCSVLPRGRRSEQYFGPGTRLLVL.

The V gene is TRBV15, the J gene TRBJ2-3; 14 bases align to TRBD2. The V and J ends lost 3 bases and 0 bases, in that order; junction bases with no gene match: 8. CDR1 and CDR2 from the germline V gene are LNHNV and YYDKDF (reference sequence). This CDR3 comprises 19 residues. The CDR3 loop is CATSRGLAGASTSTDTQYF. CDR3 nucleotides: TGTGCCACCAGCAGGGGACTAGCGGGGGCCTCAACTAGCACAGATACGCAGTATTTT.

In this sample, this clonotype turned up a few times. The V gene is TRBV5-1, the J gene TRBJ2-3; D not certain. The CDR3 is 14 amino acids. With 0 bases removed from V and 4 bases from J, the gap between germline ends came to 9 bases. Germline V gives CDR1 SGHRS, CDR2 YFSETQ. The CDR3 sequence is CASSLATVSDTQYF. The CDR3 DNA reads TGCGCCAGCAGCTTGGCTACGGTATCAGATACGCAGTATTTT. Combining the CDR3 with reference TRBV5-1 and TRBJ2-3 gives the whole variable domain KAGVTQTPRYLIKTRGQQVTLSCSPISGHRSVSWYQQTPGQGLQFLFEYFSETQRNKGNFPGRFSGRQFSNSRSEMNVSTLELGDSALYLCASSLATVSDTQYFGPGTRLTVL.

This clonotype has just a few counts. This chain uses TRBV29-1 with TRBJ1-5, with D maybe TRBD1 (5 bases). Trimming shortened V by 7 bases and J by 6 bases, and 13 bases separated the two germline ends. There are 12 residues in the CDR3. CDR1 SQVTM and CDR2 ANQGSEA come from the germline V gene. CDR3 region: CSAGAQGQPQHF. The CDR3 DNA follows: TGCAGCGCCGGGGCGCAGGGTCAGCCCCAGCATTTT. The full variable domain, its missing parts supplied by reference TRBV29-1 and TRBJ1-5, is SAVISQKPSRDICQRGTSLTIQCQVDSQVTMMFWYRQQPGQSLTLIATANQGSEATYESGFVIDKFPISRPNLTFSTLTVSNMSPEDSSIYLCSAGAQGQPQHFGDGTRLSIL.

This clonotype was found a few times. The junction does not match germline at one end; this may be a read error. V is TRBV7-9 and J is TRBJ1-1, with D perhaps TRBD1 (5 bases). Germline V gene sequence: CDR1 SEHNR, CDR2 FQNEAQ (reference sequence). The CDR3 loop spans 14 amino acids. The CDR3 spells CASSATGTNTGAFF. The CDR3 bases are TGTGCCAGCAGCGCAACAGGAACCAACACTGGAGCTTTCTTT.

V is TRBV10-1 and J is TRBJ2-3; possible D gene TRBD2, 5 bases. Trimming removed 7 bases from V and 0 bases from J, with 11 bases in between. This CDR3 region has 14 residues. Germline assignment: CDR1 WNHNN and CDR2 SYGVQD (reference sequence). CDR3 in DNA: TGCGCCAGCACGAGGGCGATAAGCACAGATACGCAGTATTTT. It encodes CASTRAISTDTQYF.

The CDR3 loop reads CASSQSANSDEQYF. DNA of the CDR3: TGCGCCAGCAGCCAGTCAGCTAACTCAGACGAGCAGTACTTC. The V call is TRBV4-1, the J call TRBJ2-7; D is ambiguous. Trimming shortened V by 3 bases and J by 5 bases, and 14 bases separated the two germline ends. Germline loops: CDR1 MGHRA, CDR2 YSYEKL. The CDR3 is 14 residues long.

This clonotype was recorded a few times. The genes are TRBV6-6 and TRBJ2-3, with 14 positions matching TRBD2. The ends lost 2 bases at V and 1 base at J; junction bases unmatched: 2. The CDR3 is 17 residues long. Germline V gives CDR1 MNHNY, CDR2 SVGAGI (reference sequence). CDR3 protein: CASSYPGLAGGTDTQYF. The CDR3 coding sequence is TGTGCCAGCAGTTACCCGGGACTAGCGGGGGGCACAGATACGCAGTATTTT.

This chain uses TRBV5-1 with TRBJ1-6; no firm D call. V was pared by 9 bases and J by 3 bases, with 10 bases between. This CDR3 contains 13 residues. Looked up from germline, CDR1 is SGHRS and CDR2 is YFSETQ. CDR3 nucleotides: TGCGCCACCCAGACGGACTATAATTCACCCCTCCACTTT. This codes for CATQTDYNSPLHF.

The J gene is TRBJ2-1, the V gene TRBV20-1, with TRBD2 identical over 8 bases. The J call may be faulty, since TRBJ2-7 better matches the DNA end. The CDR3 is 16 amino acids. Germline values: CDR1 DFQATT, CDR2 SNEGSKA (reference sequence). CDR3: CSARDQRGFAYNEQYF. CDR3 in DNA: TGCAGTGCTAGAGATCAGCGGGGGTTCGCCTACAATGAGCAGTACTTC.

This sequence joins TRBV6-5 and TRBJ1-5, with D unresolved. Germline V gives CDR1 MNHEY, CDR2 SVGAGI. The CDR3 sequence is 15 residues long. V dropped 0 bases and J dropped 16 bases, with 22 bases sitting between them. The CDR3 sequence is CASSYSQVNTSPLHF. CDR3 in DNA: TGTGCCAGCAGTTACTCGCAGGTTAATACTTCACCCCTCCATTTT.

V and J are TRBV14 and TRBJ1-2; weak D call: TRBD1 (6 bases). The CDR3 has 15 residues. V was trimmed by 1 base and J by 0 bases, leaving 9 bases between them. Germline lookup yields CDR1 SGHDN and CDR2 FVKESK. The CDR3 sequence is CASSQVTGTNYGYTF. The CDR3 DNA reads as TGTGCCAGCAGCCAAGTTACAGGGACTAACTATGGCTACACCTTC.